Presented here are 4 T cell receptor beta chains from one specimen sequenced in a study of spatial heterogeneity in lung cancer. As to time point: sample taken at primary tumor resection. Sequencing of whole RNA from tumor, nontumor lung or frozen PBMC involved no sorting. TCRdb recomputed calls from the 5' RACE reads with MiXCR, one row per CDR3 protein. The table shows around 13,000 distinct CDR3 sequences, with around 13% occurring only once. The starting material was PBMCs, obtained at surgery. The receptors derive from a male donor with early-stage non-small cell lung cancer.

This clonotype was seen a handful of times. The chain carries TRBV5-1 and TRBJ1-6; a weak D match, TRBD1 (5 bases). Germline V gives CDR1 SGHRS, CDR2 YFSETQ. The CDR3 covers 15 residues. The V end was cut by 3 bases, the J end by 7 bases, with 14 bases between. The CDR3 spells CASSSRDGHNSPLHF. CDR3 sequence (DNA): TGCGCCAGCAGCTCCCGGGACGGCCACAATTCACCCCTCCACTTT.

The CDR3 DNA follows: TGTGCCAGCAGCGACTCTGTGGGAGAAAAACTGTTTTTT. Protein sequence: CASSDSVGEKLFF. J is TRBJ1-4 and V is TRBV7-2; D gene unclear. This CDR3 has 13 residues. Trimming took 5 bases from V and 8 from J, leaving 12 bases between them. Germline V gene sequence: CDR1 SGHTA, CDR2 FQGNSA.

This clonotype has only a few counts. The chain couples TRBV2 to TRBJ2-6; TRBD1 agrees at 9 bases. CDR3 length: 13 residues. The V gene end was trimmed by 5 bases and the J gene end by 16 bases; junction bases not matched to a gene: 9. Germline V lookup: CDR1 SNHLY, CDR2 FYNNEI. This CDR3 reads CASSPGTGMVLTF. CDR3 sequence (DNA): TGTGCCAGCAGTCCAGGGACAGGGATGGTACTGACTTTC.

CDR3 in amino acids: CASSLQVLGGETQYF. Written as DNA, the CDR3 is TGCGCCAGCAGCTTACAGGTCTTGGGAGGAGAGACCCAGTACTTC. The chain recombines TRBV5-1 with TRBJ2-5; tentatively, D is TRBD2 (6 bases). This CDR3 spans 15 amino acids. Trimming took off 2 bases at V and 4 bases at J, with 15 bases between the two ends. Per germline, CDR1 SGHRS and CDR2 YFSETQ.